These T cell receptor beta chains were read from a single sample in a study of blood T cell repertoires in COVID-19. Here immunoSEQ multiplex PCR was the method, and the copy in TCRdb shows in-frame clones only, minus some. The sample contains tens of thousands of clones, about nine tenths of which appear only once. The sequenced material came from peripheral blood. Every receptor here comes from a man between 40 and 49 years old with COVID-19, enrolled during active disease. Both conserved end residues are part of each CDR3. D genes are given only for firm matches. Size values are once, few and many counts, or a class for expanded clones, and some rows have none.

j_call v_call clone_size d_call cdr3_nt cdr3_aa
TRBJ2-1 TRBV2 NA TRBD2 TGTGCCAGCGTGGGAGGGGAGGGGCGACCGAACAATGAGCAGTTCTTC CASVGGEGRPNNEQFF
TRBJ1-2 TRBV6-5 NA TRBD1 TGTGCCAGCAGGGCCGGGACAGGGTTCTATGGCTACACCTTC CASRAGTGFYGYTF
TRBJ1-1 TRBV28 NA NA TGTGCCAGCTCAGAGGGGAACACTGAAGCTTTCTTT CASSEGNTEAFF
TRBJ1-1 TRBV18 NA NA TGTGCCAGCTCCCCCCGGACACAGAACACTGAAGCTTTCTTT CASSPRTQNTEAFF
TRBJ2-7 TRBV25-1 NA NA TGTGCCAGCAGTGTGACAGCCTACGAGCAGTACTTC CASSVTAYEQYF
TRBJ1-5 TRBV19 NA TRBD1 TGTGCCAGTAGTATTAGGGGACAGGGGGCTAATCAGCCCCAGCATTTT CASSIRGQGANQPQHF
TRBJ1-5 TRBV10-3 NA TRBD1 TGTGCCACCACACTCGACAGGGGCAATCAGCCCCAGCATTTT CATTLDRGNQPQHF
TRBJ1-6 TRBV18 NA TRBD1 TGTGCCAGCTCACCTGAGACAGGGAATAATTCACCCCTCCACTTT CASSPETGNNSPLHF
TRBJ1-6 TRBV2 NA NA TGTGCCAGCAGTGAAACGTCTGGGAGGGGGTCACCCCTCCACTTT CASSETSGRGSPLHF
TRBJ1-2 TRBV5-1 once TRBD1 TGCGCCAGCAGCTTGGACAGGGGGCTCTCTGGCTACACCTTC CASSLDRGLSGYTF
TRBJ1-5 TRBV12-3/TRBV12-4 once NA TGTGCCAGCAGTTGGGGAGTTTCTGCCCAGCATTTT CASSWGVSAQHF
TRBJ1-1 TRBV5-1 once NA TGCGCCAGCAGCTTGGATATATTGGGGAGCACTGAAGCTTTCTTT CASSLDILGSTEAFF
TRBJ1-2 TRBV7-9 NA TRBD1 TGTGCCAGCAGTTCGAACCGGGACAGCCTTTTTAACTATGGCTACACCTTC CASSSNRDSLFNYGYTF
TRBJ1-2 TRBV6-1 NA TRBD1 TGTGCCAGCAGTGAGGATTTACAGGGGGCGCGGGGCTACACCTTC CASSEDLQGARGYTF
TRBJ2-7 TRBV5-5 NA TRBD1 TGTGCCAGCAGCGCAGTTTTTACAGGGGCCCCCTACGAGCAGTACTTC CASSAVFTGAPYEQYF
TRBJ2-3 TRBV27 few NA TGTGCCAGCCACCCCAATTCCCGGGACAAAGACACAGATACGCAGTATTTT CASHPNSRDKDTDTQYF
TRBJ1-1 TRBV15 few NA TGTGCCACCAGCCCGGAGGGGAACACTGAAGCTTTCTTT CATSPEGNTEAFF
TRBJ2-3 TRBV9 NA NA TGTGCCAGCTCTTGGGGGGGCACAGATACGCAGTATTTT CASSWGGTDTQYF
TRBJ2-1 TRBV5-4 NA NA TGTGCCAGCAGGCGTGGGGGGTTACCAGGGACCATCTCCTACAATGAGCAGTTCTTC CASRRGGLPGTISYNEQFF
TRBJ2-7 TRBV10-1 NA NA TGCGCCGGCCAATACGCGACTCAGAATACCTACGAGCAGTACTTC CAGQYATQNTYEQYF
TRBJ1-2 TRBV6-5 few TRBD1 TGTGCTTCGGGACAGATAATCTATGGCTACACCTTC CASGQIIYGYTF
TRBJ2-7 TRBV30 NA NA TGTGCCTGGAGTGTAGCGGGCAAGACTTACGAGCAGTACTTC CAWSVAGKTYEQYF
TRBJ1-2 TRBV28 NA NA TGTGCCAGCAGTTTAAACGTCAGGGTCTATGGCTACACCTTC CASSLNVRVYGYTF
TRBJ1-1 TRBV2 NA NA TGTGCCAGCAGGGTGGACTATACCCGTGATGAAGCTTTCTTT CASRVDYTRDEAFF
TRBJ2-7 TRBV2 NA NA TGTGCCAGCAGTGACCCCGGGGATTCCTACGAGCAGTACTTC CASSDPGDSYEQYF
TRBJ1-5 TRBV10-3 NA NA TGTGCCATCAGTCCATCGGGGGGCAATCAGCCCCAGCATTTT CAISPSGGNQPQHF
TRBJ2-2 TRBV30 NA NA TGTGCCTGGCGCAACGGGGGGAACACCGGGGAGCTGTTTTTT CAWRNGGNTGELFF
TRBJ1-3 TRBV29-1 NA NA TGCAGCGTTGTGGCGTGGCCCGAGGGCTCTGGAAACACCATATATTTT CSVVAWPEGSGNTIYF
TRBJ2-1 TRBV7-3 NA TRBD2 TGTGCCAGCAGCTTAGGAGCGGGAGGGTACAATGAGCAGTTCTTC CASSLGAGGYNEQFF
TRBJ1-5 TRBV28 NA NA TGTGCCAGTAACTCCGGACAGTTAAGCAATCAGCCCCAGCATTTT CASNSGQLSNQPQHF
TRBJ2-3 TRBV24-1 once NA TGTGCCACAAACCAGGGGTTTGGCACAGATACGCAGTATTTT CATNQGFGTDTQYF
TRBJ1-5 TRBV6-5 few NA TGTGCCAGCAGTCAGGACTCTGGGAGCAATCAGCCCCAGCATTTT CASSQDSGSNQPQHF
TRBJ2-1 TRBV5-8 NA NA TGTGCCAGCAGCTTGGCCTATGGACAGACATACAATGAGCAGTTCTTC CASSLAYGQTYNEQFF